The TCR beta chain described here comes from a study of identical twins. Germline V CDR1 and CDR2: SGHDN, FVKESK. CDR3 length: 16 residues. The germline V and J ends were trimmed by 4 bases and 6 bases, with 19 bases remaining between them. This clonotype has a handful of counts. Via MiXCR, TCRdb re-called the 5' RACE reads, giving one row per CDR3 protein. Of 500,000 to 700,000 distinct CDR3 sequences listed, about 7.6% were seen once; the top ten hold 1.6%. This sample also belongs to another study, concerning yellow fever vaccine responses in identical twins.

V is TRBV14 and J is TRBJ2-4; D gene ambiguous. The clonotype originates from a woman aged 18-30 years in good health. Sequenced sample: PBMCs. CDR3: CASSPSGTYSGNIQYF. The CDR3 DNA reads TGTGCCAGCAGCCCGTCCGGCACCTATTCGGGAAACATTCAGTACTTC.